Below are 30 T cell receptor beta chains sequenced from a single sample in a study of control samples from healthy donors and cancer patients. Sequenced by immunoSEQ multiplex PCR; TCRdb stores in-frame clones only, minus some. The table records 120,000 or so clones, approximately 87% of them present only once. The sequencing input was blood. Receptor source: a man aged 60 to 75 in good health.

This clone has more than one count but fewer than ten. This CDR3 reads CASREQGWDEKLFF. The DNA of the CDR3 is TGTGCCAGCAGGGAACAGGGGTGGGATGAAAAACTGTTTTTT. The genes are TRBV6-6 and TRBJ1-4; 7 nucleotides agree with TRBD1. The CDR3 covers 14 residues. Germline V gene lookup returns CDR1 MNHNY and CDR2 SVGAGI (reference sequence). Trimming removed 6 bases from V and 6 bases from J; junction bases left unmatched: 7.

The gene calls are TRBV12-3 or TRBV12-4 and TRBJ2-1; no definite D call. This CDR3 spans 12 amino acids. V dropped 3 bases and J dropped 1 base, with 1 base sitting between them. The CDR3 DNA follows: TGTGCCAGCAGTTTTTCCTACAATGAGCAGTTCTTC. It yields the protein CASSFSYNEQFF.

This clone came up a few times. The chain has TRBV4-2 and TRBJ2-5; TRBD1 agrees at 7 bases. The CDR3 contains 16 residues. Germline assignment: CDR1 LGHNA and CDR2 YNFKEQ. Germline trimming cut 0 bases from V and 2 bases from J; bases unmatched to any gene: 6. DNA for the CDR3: TGTGCCAGCAGCCAAGAGGTCAGGGGGTGGCAAGAGACCCAGTACTTC. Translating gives CASSQEVRGWQETQYF.

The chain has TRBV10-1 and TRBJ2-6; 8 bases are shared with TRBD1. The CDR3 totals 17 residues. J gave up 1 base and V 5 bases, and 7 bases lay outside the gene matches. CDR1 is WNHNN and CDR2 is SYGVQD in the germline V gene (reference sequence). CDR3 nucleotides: TGCGCCAGCAGTCCTGGGACAGGACCTTCTGGGGCCAACGTCCTGACTTTC. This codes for CASSPGTGPSGANVLTF.

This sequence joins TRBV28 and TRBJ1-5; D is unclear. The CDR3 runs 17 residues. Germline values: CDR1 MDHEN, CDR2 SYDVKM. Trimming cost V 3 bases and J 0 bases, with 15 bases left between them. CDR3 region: CASSLRTGAYSNQPQHF. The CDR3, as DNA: TGTGCCAGCAGTTTGAGAACGGGAGCTTATAGCAATCAGCCCCAGCATTTT.

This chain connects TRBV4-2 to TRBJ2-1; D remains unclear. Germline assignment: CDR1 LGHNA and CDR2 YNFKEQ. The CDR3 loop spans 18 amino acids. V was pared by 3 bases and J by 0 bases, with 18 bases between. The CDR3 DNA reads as TGTGCCAGCAGCCAGGAAGTCTCTAGGTCCAGCTCCTACAATGAGCAGTTCTTC. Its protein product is CASSQEVSRSSSYNEQFF.

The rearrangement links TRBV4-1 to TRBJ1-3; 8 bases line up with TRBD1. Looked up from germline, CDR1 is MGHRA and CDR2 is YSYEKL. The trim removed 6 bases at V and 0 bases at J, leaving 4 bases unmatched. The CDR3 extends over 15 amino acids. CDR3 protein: CASRHGQGSGNTIYF. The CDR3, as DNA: TGCGCCAGCAGACATGGACAGGGCTCTGGAAACACCATATATTTT.

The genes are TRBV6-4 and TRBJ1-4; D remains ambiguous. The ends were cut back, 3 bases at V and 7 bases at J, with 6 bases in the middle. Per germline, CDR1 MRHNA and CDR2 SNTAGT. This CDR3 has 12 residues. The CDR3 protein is CASSDPPEKLFF. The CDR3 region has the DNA TGTGCCAGCAGTGATCCACCTGAAAAACTGTTTTTT.

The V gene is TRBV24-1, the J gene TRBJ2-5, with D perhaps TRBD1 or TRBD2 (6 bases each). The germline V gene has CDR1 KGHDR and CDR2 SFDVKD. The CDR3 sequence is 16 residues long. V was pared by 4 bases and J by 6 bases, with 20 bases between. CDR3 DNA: TGTGCCACCAGTGACGACCTCGGGGGCGCAGGTCAGACCCAGTACTTC. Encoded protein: CATSDDLGGAGQTQYF.

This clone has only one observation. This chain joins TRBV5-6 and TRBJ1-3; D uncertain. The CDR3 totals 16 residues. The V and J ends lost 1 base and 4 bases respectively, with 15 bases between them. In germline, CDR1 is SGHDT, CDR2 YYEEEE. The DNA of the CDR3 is TGTGCCAGCAGCTTGAAGGCCCTACCTCTGGGAAACACCATATATTTT. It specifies CASSLKALPLGNTIYF.

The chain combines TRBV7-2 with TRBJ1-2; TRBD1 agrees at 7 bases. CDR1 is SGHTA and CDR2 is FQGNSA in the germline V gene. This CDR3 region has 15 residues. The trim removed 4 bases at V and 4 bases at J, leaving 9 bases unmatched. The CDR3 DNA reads TGTGCCAGCAGCTCAATCTATGGGACAGCCTATGGCTACACCTTC. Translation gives CASSSIYGTAYGYTF.

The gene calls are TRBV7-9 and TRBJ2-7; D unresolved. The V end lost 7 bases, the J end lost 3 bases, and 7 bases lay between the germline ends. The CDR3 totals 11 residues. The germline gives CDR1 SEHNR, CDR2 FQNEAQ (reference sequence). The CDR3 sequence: CASMTGYEQYF. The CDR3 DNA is TGTGCCAGCATGACTGGCTACGAGCAGTACTTC.

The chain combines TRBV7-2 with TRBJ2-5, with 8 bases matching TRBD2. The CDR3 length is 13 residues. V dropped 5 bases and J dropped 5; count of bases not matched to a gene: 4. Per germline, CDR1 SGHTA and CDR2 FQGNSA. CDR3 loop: CASSPSGGETQYF. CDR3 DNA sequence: TGTGCCAGCAGCCCCAGCGGGGGCGAGACCCAGTACTTC.

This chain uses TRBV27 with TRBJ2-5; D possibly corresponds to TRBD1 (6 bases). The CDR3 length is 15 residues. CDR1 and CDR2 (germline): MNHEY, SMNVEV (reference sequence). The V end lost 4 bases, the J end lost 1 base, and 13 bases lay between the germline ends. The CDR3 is CASSSLSGVQETQYF. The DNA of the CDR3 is TGTGCCAGCAGTTCCCTTTCAGGGGTCCAAGAGACCCAGTACTTC.

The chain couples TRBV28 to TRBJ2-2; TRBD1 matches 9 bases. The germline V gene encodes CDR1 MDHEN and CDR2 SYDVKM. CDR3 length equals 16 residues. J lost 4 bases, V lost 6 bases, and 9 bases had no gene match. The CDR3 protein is CASSLPGTGSTGELFF. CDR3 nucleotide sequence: TGTGCCAGCAGCCTGCCGGGGACAGGGTCCACCGGGGAGCTGTTTTTT. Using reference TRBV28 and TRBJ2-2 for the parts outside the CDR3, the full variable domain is DVKVTQSSRYLVKRTGEKVFLECVQDMDHENMFWYRQDPGLGLRLIYFSYDVKMKEKGDIPEGYSVSREKKERFSLILESASTNQTSMYLCASSLPGTGSTGELFFGEGSRLTVL.

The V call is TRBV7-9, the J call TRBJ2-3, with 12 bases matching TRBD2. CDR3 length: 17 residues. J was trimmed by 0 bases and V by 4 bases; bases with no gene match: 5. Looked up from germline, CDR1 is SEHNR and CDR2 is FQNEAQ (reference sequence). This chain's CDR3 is CASSSPLAGGSTDTQYF. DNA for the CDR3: TGTGCCAGCAGCTCGCCACTAGCGGGGGGTAGCACAGATACGCAGTATTTT.

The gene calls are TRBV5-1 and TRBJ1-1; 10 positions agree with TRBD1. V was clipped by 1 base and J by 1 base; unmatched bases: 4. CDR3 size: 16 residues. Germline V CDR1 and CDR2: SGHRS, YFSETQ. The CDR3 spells CASSLLGTGENTEAFF. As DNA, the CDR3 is TGCGCCAGCAGCTTGCTAGGGACAGGGGAGAACACTGAAGCTTTCTTT.

CDR3 region: CASSRTLANTGELFF. CDR3 DNA sequence: TGTGCCAGCAGTAGGACCCTGGCGAACACCGGGGAGCTGTTTTTT. The V gene is TRBV6-5, the J gene TRBJ2-2; no clear D. CDR3 length: 15 residues. V shed 5 bases and J shed 0 bases, with 10 bases lying between them. Germline CDR1 MNHEY, CDR2 SVGAGI.

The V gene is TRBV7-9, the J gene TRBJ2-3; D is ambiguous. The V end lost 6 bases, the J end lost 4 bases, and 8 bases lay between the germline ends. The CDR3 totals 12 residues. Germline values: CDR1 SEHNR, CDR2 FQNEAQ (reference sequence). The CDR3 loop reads CASSPLADTQYF. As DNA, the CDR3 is TGTGCCAGCAGTCCTCTGGCAGATACGCAGTATTTT. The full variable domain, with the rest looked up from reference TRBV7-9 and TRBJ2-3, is DTGVSQNPRHKITKRGQNVTFRCDPISEHNRLYWYRQTLGQGPEFLTYFQNEAQLEKSRLLSDRFSAERPKGSFSTLEIQRTEQGDSAMYLCASSPLADTQYFGPGTRLTVL.

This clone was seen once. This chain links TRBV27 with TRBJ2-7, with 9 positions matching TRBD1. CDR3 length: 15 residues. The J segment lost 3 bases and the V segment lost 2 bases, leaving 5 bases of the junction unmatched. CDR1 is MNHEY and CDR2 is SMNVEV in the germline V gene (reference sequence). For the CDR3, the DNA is TGTGCCAGCAGTTTAGCCCCGGGACAGGGCTACGAGCAGTACTTC. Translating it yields CASSLAPGQGYEQYF.

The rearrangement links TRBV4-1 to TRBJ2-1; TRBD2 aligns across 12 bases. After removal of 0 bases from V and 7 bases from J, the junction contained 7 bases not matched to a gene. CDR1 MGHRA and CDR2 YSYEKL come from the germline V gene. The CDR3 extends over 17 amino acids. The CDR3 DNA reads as TGCGCCAGCAGCCAAGATCGACTAGCGGGGGTCATAAATGAGCAGTTCTTC. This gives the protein CASSQDRLAGVINEQFF.

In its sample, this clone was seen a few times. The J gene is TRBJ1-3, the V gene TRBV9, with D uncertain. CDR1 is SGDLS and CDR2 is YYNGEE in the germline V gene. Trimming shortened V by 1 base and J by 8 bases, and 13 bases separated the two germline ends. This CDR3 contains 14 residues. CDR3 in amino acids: CASSVIPGGDTIYF. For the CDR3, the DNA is TGTGCCAGCAGCGTAATACCCGGAGGAGACACCATATATTTT.

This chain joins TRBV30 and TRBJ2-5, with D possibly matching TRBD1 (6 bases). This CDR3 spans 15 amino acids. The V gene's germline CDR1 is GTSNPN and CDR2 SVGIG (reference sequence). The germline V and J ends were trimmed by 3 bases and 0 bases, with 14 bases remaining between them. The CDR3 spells CAWRDWTDYQETQYF. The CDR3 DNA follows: TGTGCCTGGAGGGATTGGACAGATTACCAAGAGACCCAGTACTTC. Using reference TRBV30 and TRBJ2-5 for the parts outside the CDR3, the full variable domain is SQTIHQWPATLVQPVGSPLSLECTVEGTSNPNLYWYRQAAGRGLQLLFYSVGIGQISSEVPQNLSASRPQDRQFILSSKKLLLSDSGFYLCAWRDWTDYQETQYFGPGTRLLVL.

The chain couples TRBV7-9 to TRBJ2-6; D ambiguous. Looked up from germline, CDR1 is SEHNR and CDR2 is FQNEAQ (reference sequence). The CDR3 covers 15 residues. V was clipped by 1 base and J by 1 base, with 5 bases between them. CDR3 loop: CASSLGLSGANVLTF. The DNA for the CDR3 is TGTGCCAGCAGCTTAGGATTGTCTGGGGCCAACGTCCTGACTTTC.

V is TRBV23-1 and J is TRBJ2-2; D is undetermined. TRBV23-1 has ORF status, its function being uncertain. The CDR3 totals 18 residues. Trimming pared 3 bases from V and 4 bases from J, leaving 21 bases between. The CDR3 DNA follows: TGCGCCAGCAGTCAGTATCATGTCGCCGGGCTATCCACCGGGGAGCTGTTTTTT. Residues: CASSQYHVAGLSTGELFF.

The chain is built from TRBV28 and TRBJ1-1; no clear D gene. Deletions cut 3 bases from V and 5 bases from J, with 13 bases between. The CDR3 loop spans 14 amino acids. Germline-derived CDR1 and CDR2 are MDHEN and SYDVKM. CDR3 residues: CASSLGPIRTEAFF. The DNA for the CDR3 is TGTGCCAGCAGTTTGGGCCCAATCAGGACTGAAGCTTTCTTT.

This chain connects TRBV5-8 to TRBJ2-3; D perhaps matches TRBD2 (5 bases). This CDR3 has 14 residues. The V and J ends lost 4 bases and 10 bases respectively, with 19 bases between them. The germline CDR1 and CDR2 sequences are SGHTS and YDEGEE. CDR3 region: CASSPKDLGLSQYF. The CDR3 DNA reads TGTGCCAGCAGCCCTAAGGACTTGGGTTTATCGCAGTATTTT.

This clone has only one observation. CDR3 nucleotide sequence: TGTGCCAGCAGTTTCGTCGGGATTAATGAAAAACTGTTTTTT. This encodes CASSFVGINEKLFF. The genes are TRBV28 and TRBJ1-4; D is uncertain. Germline V lookup: CDR1 MDHEN, CDR2 SYDVKM. The CDR3 totals 14 residues. Trimming stripped 3 bases from V and 4 bases from J, with 9 bases between.

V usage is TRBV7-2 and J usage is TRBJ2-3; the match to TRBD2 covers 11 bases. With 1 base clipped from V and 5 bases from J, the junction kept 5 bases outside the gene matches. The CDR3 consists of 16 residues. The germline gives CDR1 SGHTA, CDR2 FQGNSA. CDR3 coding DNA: TGTGCCAGCAGCTTAGACCGACTAGCGGGGATAGATACGCAGTATTTT. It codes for CASSLDRLAGIDTQYF.

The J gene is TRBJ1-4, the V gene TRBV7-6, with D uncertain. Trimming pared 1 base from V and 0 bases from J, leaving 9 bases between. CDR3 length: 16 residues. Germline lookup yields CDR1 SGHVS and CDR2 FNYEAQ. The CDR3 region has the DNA TGTGCCAGCAGCTTAGGGGGTCAGCCAACTAATGAAAAACTGTTTTTT. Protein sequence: CASSLGGQPTNEKLFF.